The 18 T cell receptor beta chains reported below all come from one sample, sequenced in a study of T cells in Graves' hyperthyroidism and ophthalmopathy. Amplified TCR beta CDR3 regions derived from RNA transcripts. With the HTBI primer set, the TCR CDR3 went through a first round of RT-PCR. TCRdb fed the multiplex PCR reads into MiXCR, producing one record per CDR3 protein. The sample holds a few hundred thousand distinct CDR3 sequences, around a sixth seen once. The sample taken for sequencing was blood. These receptors originate from a woman aged 18 to 35 with Graves' hyperthyroidism.

This chain joins TRBV20-1 and TRBJ2-6; D ambiguous. From germline, CDR1 is DFQATT and CDR2 SNEGSKA (reference sequence). Trimming stripped 5 bases from V and 0 bases from J, with 5 bases between. This CDR3 has 13 residues. The CDR3 is CSAALSGANVLTF. CDR3 DNA sequence: TGCAGTGCTGCCCTCTCTGGGGCCAACGTCCTGACTTTC.

This clonotype showed up many times. The V gene is TRBV7-3, the J gene TRBJ1-6; the D gene is possibly TRBD1 (6 bases). The CDR3 is made up of 15 amino acids. Germline V gene lookup returns CDR1 SGHTA and CDR2 FQGTGA. V was pared by 4 bases and J by 4 bases, with 11 bases between. CDR3 protein: CASSSTGSYNSPLHF. DNA of the CDR3: TGTGCCAGCAGCTCGACAGGAAGTTATAATTCACCCCTCCACTTT. Based on the CDR3 plus reference TRBV7-3 and TRBJ1-6, the full variable domain is GAGVSQTPSNKVTEKGKYVELRCDPISGHTALYWYRQSLGQGPEFLIYFQGTGAADDSGLPNDRFFAVRPEGSVSTLKIQRTERGDSAVYLCASSSTGSYNSPLHFGNGTRLTVT.

The table lists this clonotype with many counts. The chain couples TRBV6-1 to TRBJ2-5; 7 positions agree with TRBD1. This CDR3 comprises 15 residues. The V segment lost 6 bases and the J segment 1 base; nucleotides outside the gene matches: 8. Per germline, CDR1 MNHNS and CDR2 SASEGT. Written as DNA, the CDR3 is TGTGCCAGCAGCCAGACTGGGACAGTCCAAGAGACCCAGTACTTC. Its protein product is CASSQTGTVQETQYF.

V is TRBV5-1 and J is TRBJ2-2; D not certain. CDR3 size: 14 residues. The germline V gene has CDR1 SGHRS and CDR2 YFSETQ. Trimming removed 8 bases at V and 1 base at J, with 12 bases between. The CDR3 DNA sequence: TGCGCCAGTTCTAGGGCGAAGAACACCGGGGAGCTGTTTTTT. It is translated as CASSRAKNTGELFF.

The chain employs TRBV5-1 and TRBJ2-1, with 10 bases matching TRBD2. The CDR3 is 14 amino acids. Looked up from germline, CDR1 is SGHRS and CDR2 is YFSETQ. J gave up 5 bases and V 6 bases, and 5 bases lay outside the gene matches. The CDR3 DNA follows: TGCGCCAGCACGGGGACTAGCGCCAACAATGAGCAGTTCTTC. Protein: CASTGTSANNEQFF.

In this sample, this clonotype turned up many times. The rearrangement links TRBV7-8 to TRBJ2-7; weak D call: TRBD2 (6 bases). The V gene's germline CDR1 is SGHVS and CDR2 FQNEAQ. Trimming left V 5 bases short and J 0 bases short, with 14 bases between. The CDR3 extends over 15 amino acids. In DNA, the CDR3 is TGTGCCAGCAGCCCTACTACGGGACTCTCCTACGAGCAGTACTTC. Translated: CASSPTTGLSYEQYF.

This clonotype showed up many times. V usage is TRBV12-3 or TRBV12-4 and J usage is TRBJ1-1; possibly TRBD1 for D (6 bases). Trimming shortened V by 6 bases and J by 5 bases, and 10 bases separated the two germline ends. The CDR3 loop spans 12 amino acids. CDR3 DNA sequence: TGTGCCAGCAGCCCGACAGGAACTGAAGCTTTCTTT. Protein sequence: CASSPTGTEAFF.

This clonotype was picked up a small number of times. This chain uses TRBV11-2 with TRBJ2-7; 7 nucleotides agree with TRBD2. Germline V gives CDR1 SGHAT, CDR2 FQNNGV. This CDR3 has 15 residues. The V and J ends lost 4 bases and 4 bases, in that order; junction bases with no gene match: 10. DNA for the CDR3: TGTGCCAGCAGCTCCCGATTGGGGAGGGAGTACGAGCAGTACTTC. Translated, it gives CASSSRLGREYEQYF.

The sample holds many counts of this clonotype. CDR3 in DNA: TGTGCCAGCAGTTCCGGCCAGCGACTTCCGGGACCCGGAGACAATGAGCAGTTCTTC. This sequence encodes CASSSGQRLPGPGDNEQFF. V usage is TRBV12-3 or TRBV12-4 and J usage is TRBJ2-1; TRBD1 or TRBD2 may be the D gene (5 bases each). Trimming took 4 bases from V and 5 from J, leaving 27 bases between them. The length of the CDR3 is 19 residues.

The chain uses TRBV14 and TRBJ2-1, with 11 bases identical to TRBD2. Germline-derived CDR1 and CDR2 are SGHDN and FVKESK. The V segment lost 4 bases and the J segment 6 bases; nucleotides outside the gene matches: 11. There are 17 residues in the CDR3. CDR3 residues: CASSPSLLAGVGNEQFF. CDR3 sequence (DNA): TGTGCCAGCAGCCCAAGCCTACTAGCGGGAGTGGGCAATGAGCAGTTCTTC. The full variable domain, its missing parts supplied by reference TRBV14 and TRBJ2-1, is EAGVTQFPSHSVIEKGQTVTLRCDPISGHDNLYWYRRVMGKEIKFLLHFVKESKQDESGMPNNRFLAERTGGTYSTLKVQPAELEDSGVYFCASSPSLLAGVGNEQFFGPGTRLTVL.

This clonotype occurred many times. The chain is built from TRBV27 and TRBJ1-5; tentatively, D is TRBD1 (6 bases). Germline V lookup: CDR1 MNHEY, CDR2 SMNVEV (reference sequence). With 5 bases removed from V and 0 bases from J, the gap between germline ends came to 20 bases. The CDR3 contains 18 residues. The CDR3 nucleotides are TGTGCCAGCAGTCCCCGAGGGGGGACGGTATATAGCAATCAGCCCCAGCATTTT. Translation gives CASSPRGGTVYSNQPQHF.

The chain has TRBV7-2 and TRBJ2-1; 8 nucleotides line up with TRBD2. The CDR3 spans 13 residues. CDR1 SGHTA and CDR2 FQGNSA come from the germline V gene. Trimming cost V 5 bases and J 7 bases; bases outside gene matches: 4. CDR3 loop: CASSPRGGNEQFF. The CDR3 DNA sequence: TGTGCCAGCAGCCCTCGGGGGGGAAATGAGCAGTTCTTC.

The rearrangement uses TRBV6-1 and TRBJ1-2; no clear D. CDR3 length equals 10 residues. Trimming shortened V by 6 bases and J by 7 bases, and 6 bases separated the two germline ends. Germline loops: CDR1 MNHNS, CDR2 SASEGT. The CDR3 DNA reads TGTGCCAGCAGGGATGGTGGCTACACCTTC. It specifies CASRDGGYTF.

The chain joins TRBV6-1 to TRBJ1-5; TRBD1 aligns across 9 bases. Germline V gives CDR1 MNHNS, CDR2 SASEGT. After removal of 5 bases from V and 7 bases from J, the junction contained 9 bases not matched to a gene. This CDR3 is built from 15 residues. The CDR3 nucleotides are TGTGCCAGCAGTAGTACACAGGGGGCCGCCCAGCCCCAGCATTTT. It encodes CASSSTQGAAQPQHF.

This clonotype was seen ten or more times. CDR3 sequence reads: CASSQGEGSYGYTF. The CDR3 DNA reads as TGTGCCAGCAGCCAAGGAGAGGGGTCCTATGGCTACACCTTC. The chain joins TRBV3-1 to TRBJ1-2, with D possibly being TRBD1 (5 bases). Trimming removed 1 base at V and 4 bases at J, with 10 bases between. CDR3 length equals 14 residues. Germline assignment: CDR1 LGHDT and CDR2 YNNKEL (reference sequence).

This clonotype was counted at least ten times. The chain employs TRBV5-5 and TRBJ1-1; 7 bases map to TRBD1. The CDR3 sequence is 15 residues long. Germline CDR1 reads SGHKS; CDR2 reads YYEKEE (reference sequence). V lost 0 bases to trimming and J lost 4 bases; unmatched junction nucleotides: 6. This chain's CDR3 is CASSLDRGRGTEAFF. In nucleotides, the CDR3 is TGTGCCAGCAGCTTGGACAGGGGTAGGGGCACTGAAGCTTTCTTT. The entire variable domain, with the rest obtained from reference TRBV5-5 and TRBJ1-1, is as follows: DAGVTQSPTHLIKTRGQQVTLRCSPISGHKSVSWYQQVLGQGPQFIFQYYEKEERGRGNFPDRFSARQFPNYSSELNVNALLLGDSALYLCASSLDRGRGTEAFFGQGTRLTVV.

This clonotype was seen only once. J is TRBJ2-7 and V is TRBV28; perhaps TRBD1 as D (6 bases). The V gene lost 5 bases and the J gene lost 6 bases, with 20 bases spanning the gap. CDR3 length equals 15 residues. Looked up from germline, CDR1 is MDHEN and CDR2 is SYDVKM. CDR3 nucleotides: TGTGCCAGCAGTCCATCGGCGGGTACAGGGAGCGAGCAGTACTTC. It encodes CASSPSAGTGSEQYF.

In its sample, this clonotype was seen many times. This chain links TRBV6-1 with TRBJ1-2; D is unclear. The CDR3 length is 15 residues. Trimming pared 9 bases from V and 0 bases from J, leaving 17 bases between. Looked up from germline, CDR1 is MNHNS and CDR2 is SASEGT. The CDR3 region is CASTPDRRSNYGYTF. In DNA form, the CDR3 reads TGTGCCAGTACACCGGACCGACGATCTAACTATGGCTACACCTTC.